Listed below are T cell receptor beta chains from one sample, sequenced in a study of cytotoxic CD8 clonotypes in ibrutinib-treated CLL. Profiled with immunoSEQ multiplex PCR; TCRdb holds only in-frame clones, not every one. This table holds about 140,000 clones, around 81% found once. The specimen comprised PBMCs, sampled after 36 months of ibrutinib treatment. Every receptor here comes from a human donor with chronic lymphocytic leukemia. The CDR3 runs from the conserved cysteine through the conserved F or W. D genes are given only for firm matches. Clone size is stated in some rows and not others, as once, few, many or a class when expanded.

d_gene	abundance	v_gene	j_gene	CDR3nt	CDR3aa
-	few	TRBV5-4	TRBJ1-6	TGTGCCAGCAGTAAGATCGAGTTGGATAATTCACCCCTCCACTTT	CASSKIELDNSPLHF
TRBD2	-	TRBV7-3	TRBJ2-3	TGTGCCAGCAGCCCTCGACTAGCCGGCACAGATACGCAGTATTTT	CASSPRLAGTDTQYF
-	-	TRBV4-1	TRBJ1-2	TGCGCCAGCAGCCAAGGGTGGCAGGGCTACACCTTC	CASSQGWQGYTF
-	-	TRBV5-1	TRBJ2-1	TGCGCCAGCAGCTTGGGTTGGGCCTTGGGGGATGAGCAGTTCTTC	CASSLGWALGDEQFF
-	-	TRBV30	TRBJ1-1	TGTGCCTGGAGTGTACTTATTACTGAAGCTTTCTTT	CAWSVLITEAFF
-	-	TRBV7-9	TRBJ1-2	TGTGCCAGCAGCTTTGACGTTTGGGACTATGGCTACACCTTC	CASSFDVWDYGYTF
-	-	TRBV19	TRBJ2-7	TGTGCCAGTAGTATAAGGAACGGAAACTACGAGCAGTACTTC	CASSIRNGNYEQYF
-	few	TRBV7-3	TRBJ1-1	TGTGCCAGCAGCCCACAGGCGAACACTGAAGCTTTCTTT	CASSPQANTEAFF
-	once	TRBV27	TRBJ1-2	TGTGCCAGCAGTCCGCGGGAAACGTCGGGCTATGGCTACACCTTC	CASSPRETSGYGYTF
TRBD1	-	TRBV6-6	TRBJ1-5	TGTGCCAGCGAGGACAGGGGAGGAAGCAATCAGCCCCAGCATTTT	CASEDRGGSNQPQHF
TRBD1	-	TRBV5-4	TRBJ1-3	TGTGCCAGCAGCTTGGGTCCAGGGGGCTCTGGAAACACCATATATTTT	CASSLGPGGSGNTIYF
TRBD1	once	TRBV5-8	TRBJ1-5	TGTGCCAGCAGCTTGGGGACAGGACATCAGCCCCAGCATTTT	CASSLGTGHQPQHF
-	-	TRBV29-1	TRBJ2-5	TGCAGCGTTGAATGGGGTTTTCGGTCCCAAGAGACCCAGTACTTC	CSVEWGFRSQETQYF
-	-	TRBV10-3	TRBJ2-3	TGTGCCACCTCAGGGGCAGATACGCAGTATTTT	CATSGADTQYF
-	-	TRBV5-5	TRBJ1-1	TGTGCCAGCAGCTTGGGAGGGATGAACACTGAAGCTTTCTTT	CASSLGGMNTEAFF
-	-	TRBV19	TRBJ2-7	TGTGCCAGTAGTCCACTATCGGTAACGTCGCGCGAGCAGTACTTC	CASSPLSVTSREQYF
-	-	TRBV27	TRBJ2-1	TGTGCCAGCTTTGCAATGCCCACTTCCTACAATGAGCAGTTCTTC	CASFAMPTSYNEQFF
TRBD1	-	TRBV5-6	TRBJ1-1	TGTGCCAGCAGCTTGTTGACCGGGACAGGACTCACTGAAGCTTTCTTT	CASSLLTGTGLTEAFF
-	-	TRBV15	TRBJ2-3	TGTGCCACCGGGGCGGTAACAGATACGCAGTATTTT	CATGAVTDTQYF
TRBD1	-	TRBV10-3	TRBJ2-7	TGTGCCATCAGTAAACACGAGACCGGGACAGGACCAGGGGAATTC	CAISKHETGTGPGEF
TRBD2	-	TRBV19	TRBJ2-5	TGTGCCAGTAGTAGAGGGACTAGCGGGAGGGGAGAGACCCAGTACTTC	CASSRGTSGRGETQYF
TRBD1	-	TRBV19	TRBJ2-1	TGTGCCAGTAGTATAGGACAGGGGGGCTATGAGCAGTTCTTC	CASSIGQGGYEQFF
-	-	TRBV6-5	TRBJ1-2	TGTGCCAGCAGTTACCTATCCCCCCAGTGGGGCTATGGCTACACCTTC	CASSYLSPQWGYGYTF
-	-	TRBV4-2	TRBJ2-3	TGTGCCAGCAGCCAAGAAGGTCTCGCAGGGAAAGGGACAGATACGCAGTATTTT	CASSQEGLAGKGTDTQYF
TRBD2	-	TRBV4-1	TRBJ2-1	TGCGCCAGCAGCCAGGGGGGGACCGTGGGAAATGAGCAGTTCTTC	CASSQGGTVGNEQFF
-	-	TRBV19	TRBJ1-2	TGTGCCAGTACACTCGGGCCGGACGATAACTATGGCTACACCTTC	CASTLGPDDNYGYTF
-	-	TRBV2	TRBJ1-1	TGTGCCAGCACAGAGGTTACTGAAGCTTTCTTT	CASTEVTEAFF
-	few	TRBV4-2	TRBJ2-5	TGTGCCAGCAGCCCCAGTAGGGAGACCCAGTACTTC	CASSPSRETQYF
-	-	TRBV25-1	TRBJ2-5	TGTGCCAGCAGTCCCCACCGGACAGAAGAGACCCAGTACTTC	CASSPHRTEETQYF
TRBD2	-	TRBV6-4	TRBJ2-1	TGTGCCAGCAGTGAGGGTACTAGCGGGGGAAAAGAGCAGTTCTTC	CASSEGTSGGKEQFF
TRBD1	-	TRBV2	TRBJ2-3	TGTGCCAGCAGTGAAAGGTGGACAGGGAGCACAGATACGCAGTATTTT	CASSERWTGSTDTQYF
TRBD1	-	TRBV5-1	TRBJ1-1	TGCGCCAGCAGCCTCGGACAGGTCGCGAATTTGAACACTGAAGCTTTCTTT	CASSLGQVANLNTEAFF
-	-	TRBV5-1	TRBJ1-1	TGCGCCAGCCACGGGGAGACTGAAGCTTTCTTT	CASHGETEAFF
TRBD2	once	TRBV28	TRBJ2-7	TGTGCCAGCAGTCCAGGACTAGGTGACGAGCAGTACTTC	CASSPGLGDEQYF
-	-	TRBV6-5	TRBJ1-2	TGTGCCAGCAGTAAAGGTAGTAACTATGGCTACACCTTC	CASSKGSNYGYTF
TRBD2	few	TRBV27	TRBJ2-1	TGTGCCAGCAGTTTAGAACTAGCGGGAGATGAGCAGTTCTTC	CASSLELAGDEQFF
-	-	TRBV4-1	TRBJ2-7	TGCGCCAGCAGCCAAGATGAAGGGCAGGCGTCCAACGAGCAGTACTTC	CASSQDEGQASNEQYF
TRBD1	-	TRBV10-3	TRBJ1-5	TGTGCCATCAGCCGAGGACAGGGGGGCAATCAGCCCCAGCATTTT	CAISRGQGGNQPQHF
-	-	TRBV7-6	TRBJ1-3	TGTGCCAGCAGCTTAGGGGCGGACAGAGACTTTATCTTTGGAAACACCATATATTTT	CASSLGADRDFIFGNTIYF
TRBD1	-	TRBV27	TRBJ1-5	TGTGCCAGCAGTTGGTCACAGACAGGGGATCAGCCCCAGCATTTT	CASSWSQTGDQPQHF
-	few	TRBV19	TRBJ1-5	TGTGCCAGTAGTAGGGACAACAATCAGCCCCAGCATTTT	CASSRDNNQPQHF
-	-	TRBV27	TRBJ1-1	TGTGCCAGCAGTTTATGGGGGGAGATGAACACTGAAGCTTTCTTT	CASSLWGEMNTEAFF
-	-	TRBV5-4	TRBJ1-2	TGTGCCAGCAGCTTGGGACAGGAGCTTAACTATGGCTACACCTTC	CASSLGQELNYGYTF
-	-	TRBV5-5	TRBJ2-2	TGTGCCAGCAGCCCTAGGTACGGACTAACCGCCGGGGAGCTGTTTTTT	CASSPRYGLTAGELFF
TRBD1	-	TRBV28	TRBJ1-2	TGTGCCAGCAGTCCGTCTGCAAGGGGGCGGGATGGCTACACCTTC	CASSPSARGRDGYTF
-	once	TRBV19	TRBJ2-5	TGTGCCAGTAGTATAGGGGCGGGACTGGGTTCGGAGACCCAGTACTTC	CASSIGAGLGSETQYF
-	-	TRBV5-4	TRBJ2-1	TGTGCCAGCAGCTTGGCGGGGGATGGGGTATTGGATGAGCAGTTCTTC	CASSLAGDGVLDEQFF
-	few	TRBV5-1	TRBJ1-3	TGCGCCAGCAGTATACAGGGAGGAGACACCATATATTTT	CASSIQGGDTIYF
-	-	TRBV7-9	TRBJ1-2	TGTGCCAGCAGCTTAGGGGGTATATGGGCGTATGGCTACACCTTC	CASSLGGIWAYGYTF
-	-	TRBV7-3	TRBJ2-1	TGTGCCAGCAGCTCCGGCGGAGGGTGCAATGAGCAGTTCTTC	CASSSGGGCNEQFF
-	-	TRBV6-1	TRBJ1-2	TGTGCCAGCAGTGAAGGGGGGATGGGGAACTATGGCTACACCTTC	CASSEGGMGNYGYTF
-	-	TRBV7-8	TRBJ1-1	TGTGCCAGCAGCTTAGAACAGGGCACTGAAGCTTTCTTT	CASSLEQGTEAFF